This T cell receptor beta chain was recovered during a study of tumor-infiltrating lymphocytes in localized non-small cell lung cancer. Study summary: Tumor tissue and non-adjacent uninvolved lung came from each patient.

Points from the study as a whole: Only some patients had TCR sequencing, depending on available tissue. Each assay used a separate piece of the same tissue. Tumor T-cell fraction from TCR sequencing was not associated with recurrence-free survival (p = 0.61).

In regard to this clone: Its antigen is not identified.

Sequencing used immunoSEQ multiplex PCR; TCRdb keeps in-frame clones, though not all of them. There are 20,000 to 25,000 clones in the sample; 50% to 80% occur only once, and about 5.6% lies in the top ten. The CDR3 contains 16 residues. Germline loops: CDR1 SEHNR, CDR2 FQNEAQ (reference sequence). Trimming took 5 bases from V and 6 from J; bases not matched to a gene: 7. The sample comprised lung tumor tissue. The sequence was collected from a human donor with non-small cell lung cancer. This chain joins TRBV7-9 and TRBJ2-2; 12 nucleotides line up with TRBD2. DNA of the CDR3: TGTGCCAGCAGCGTCGGACTAGCGGGAATGGCCGGGGAGCTGTTTTTT. This gives the protein CASSVGLAGMAGELFF.